This T cell receptor (beta chain) was captured by sequencing in a study of PD-L1 blockade in urothelial cancer (dated by TCRdb to 2015 to 2018). Background on the whole study: Every patient began therapy in about 2014 and was given atezolizumab 1,200 mg intravenously every 3 weeks. Pretreatment blood TCR-seq was available for 30 or so patients, at least one posttreatment blood collection was obtained for some 24 patients, and tumor TCR-seq was available for some 24 patients. Blood samples were analyzed at 3 weeks after treatment start (second dose) and at 6 weeks after treatment start. Several patients reached durable clinical benefit, while 20 patients did not. Blood samples yielded a median of around 150,000 T cells and around 80,000 unique TCRs, with median clonality 0.080. About nine tenths of the roughly 29 patients were identified as males with urothelial cancer of bladder origin, and a prior smoking history was reported by 18 of 29 patients. In the same patients, whole exome sequencing and RNA sequencing of pretreatment tumors were performed in addition to TCR sequencing. An ECOG performance status of 0 or 1 was recorded for the patients, and 0 to 3 prior chemotherapy regimens had been received by the patients. The study, an exploratory multi-omic analysis, examined somatic, immune and clinical correlates of response to PD-L1 blockade with atezolizumab in urothelial cancer. Durable clinical benefit was defined as a progression-free survival longer than 6 months, and TCR features were additionally tested against progression-free survival and overall survival. TCR sequencing covered pretreatment tumor samples and matched, serially collected peripheral blood taken before and after atezolizumab treatment. Here is what the overall study found, with its caveats: Because the sample size was small (n of about 27) and many of the analyses were exploratory, the results are meant to be hypothesis-generating. Among patients with durable benefit, tumor-associated TCR clones showed greater expansion in peripheral blood 3 weeks after treatment started (n of about 20, p = 0.022). Improved progression-free and overall survival was associated with having pretreatment peripheral blood TCR clonality below the median.

Concerning this clone: Its target antigen remains unknown. No much larger clone exists at a distance of one base, and base qualities are not known.

To estimate absolute template abundance from read counts, synthetic TCR analog templates were spiked into each PCR. The immunoSEQ assay was used to amplify TCRbeta CDR3 regions from genomic DNA with bias-controlled V and J gene primers. Sequencing of rearranged TCRbeta segments was done at approximately 20X coverage. As for how the authors treated the data: Sequencing errors were corrected by clustering, and CDR3s were annotated against IMGT so that V, D and J genes could be assigned. Out-of-frame and stop-codon sequences were excluded, and only productive TCRbeta rearrangements were used in downstream analyses. To compute clonality, Shannon entropy was normalized by the log of the number of unique productive sequences and then subtracted from one. Fisher's exact test with Benjamini-Hochberg correction, using a cutoff of adjusted p below 0.01, was how clones that differed between time points or between blood and tumor were identified. Held by TCRdb, this immuneACCESS table contains in-frame sequences only and omits some clones. Under half of the omission traces to an unresolved V gene where checked; the cause of the rest is unknown. The DNA gave D and trimming, while V, J and clone size come from that table. The sample contains approximately 100,000 clones, roughly 90% of them found a single time. The ten largest clonotypes hold 0.85% to 1% of the sample.

The time point label for this specimen denotes: pretreatment peripheral blood. A cohort of about 30 patients with locally advanced or metastatic urothelial carcinoma, treated at Memorial Sloan Kettering on a trial protocol, was included. Peripheral blood mononuclear cells were collected from each patient pretreatment and during treatment, giving between 1 and 8 total time points per patient. The Qiagen DNeasy Blood extraction kit was used to purify genomic DNA from total PBMCs and from tumor samples. PBMCs were collected pretreatment and during treatment, and were isolated and stored as previously described. This clonotype originated in a woman aged 80 or over with urothelial cancer. Material: PBMCs, obtained around atezolizumab (anti-PD-L1) treatment.

The sequenced DNA is TGTGCCAGCAGAGCGGAAATGAACACTGAAGCTTTCTTT. This sequence encodes CASRAEMNTEAFF. Recombination linked TRBV4-2 to TRBJ1-1, with the D segment identity uncertain. The CDR3 spans 13 residues, from the cysteine through the phenylalanine. Just CDR3 DNA is preserved here, 39 bases in frame from base 1. CDR1 and CDR2 are drawn from the germline V gene: LGHNA, YNFKEQ. Trimming takes 6 bases from V and 0 bases from J, and the germline ends sit 8 bases apart.